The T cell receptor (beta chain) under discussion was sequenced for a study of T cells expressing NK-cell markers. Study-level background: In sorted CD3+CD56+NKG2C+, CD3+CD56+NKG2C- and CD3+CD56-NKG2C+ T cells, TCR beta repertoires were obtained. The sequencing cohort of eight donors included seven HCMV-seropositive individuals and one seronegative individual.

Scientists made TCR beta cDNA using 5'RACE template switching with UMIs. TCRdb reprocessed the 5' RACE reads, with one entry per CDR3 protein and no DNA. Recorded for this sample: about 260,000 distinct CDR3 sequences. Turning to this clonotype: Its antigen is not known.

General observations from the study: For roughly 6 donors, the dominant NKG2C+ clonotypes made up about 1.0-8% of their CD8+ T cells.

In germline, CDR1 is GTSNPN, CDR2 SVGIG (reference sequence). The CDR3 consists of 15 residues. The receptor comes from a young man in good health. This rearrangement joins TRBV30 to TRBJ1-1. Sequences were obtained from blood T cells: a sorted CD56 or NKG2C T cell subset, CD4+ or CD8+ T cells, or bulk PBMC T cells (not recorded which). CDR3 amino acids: CAWSVGSGGNTEAFF.